This T cell receptor beta chain was sequenced during a study of blood T cell repertoires in COVID-19 (dated by TCRdb to the early 2020s). About the investigation overall: Collaborator samples came from the United States, Italy and Spain and covered acute and convalescent phases of COVID-19. Samples were obtained from the ongoing ImmuneRACE study (first 160 participants) and from 1,200 or so subjects provided by 6 global collaborators. The repertoires were released in a freely available public database intended as a resource for research on the immune response to SARS-CoV-2. Nearly every sample came with metadata listing a de-identified subject ID, COVID-19 status, age in years and sex. Subjects who had been exposed to COVID-19, were actively infected with it, or had recovered from it provided the deeply sampled blood TCRbeta repertoires that made up the dataset. Where HLA class I and class II types were available, the types were taken from metadata supplied by the sample provider, not from assay-based typing. The material from the prospective study consisted of cDNA or gDNA derived from T cells, B-cell-depleted T cells, or PBMCs.

Reading from cysteine to phenylalanine, the CDR3 counts 15 amino acids. The retained sequence is limited to the CDR3, 45 bases, with the frame set at the first base. In the germline V gene, CDR1 corresponds to SGHRS and CDR2 to YFSETQ. V is cut back by 0 bases and J by 7 bases, with 7 bases in the junction unmatched. The immunoSEQ Assay, a bias-controlled multiplex PCR, was used to amplify TCRbeta CDR3 regions from genomic DNA. The source study handled its data this way. The number of nucleated cells in each sample was estimated from the amplification of reference gene primers within the assay. Sequence reads were collapsed and filtered to measure the absolute abundance of every unique TCRbeta CDR3 rearrangement. For each sample, productive Simpson clonality was calculated by taking the square root of Simpson's diversity index across productive rearrangements. The table was pulled from immuneACCESS by TCRdb, which kept in-frame rearrangements only. Such tables lose some clones; where checked, under half of the loss comes from unresolved V genes, and the rest has no known cause. The DNA gave D and trimming, while V, J and clone size come from that table. Across this sample there are 250,000 to 350,000 clones, with approximately 85% seen only once. The ten largest clones take up about 4.1% of the sample.

The investigation overall reported the following: The amount of clinical and demographic metadata varied by source and participant and was provided uncurated.

Of note for this clone: Its antigen remains undetermined. The record has no base qualities; no much larger clone is one base away.

Enrolling through a virtual design, the prospective study's participants ranged in age from roughly 18 to 95 years and lived across some 22 United States geographic areas. In the prospective study, cohorts were assigned on the basis of participant-reported clinical history obtained from a screening survey and a study questionnaire. Recovered participants in ImmuneRACE Cohort 3 were defined by two consecutive negative NP/OP PCR tests, clearance by a healthcare professional, or resolution of symptoms. Mobile phlebotomists in the prospective study collected whole blood, serum and a nasopharyngeal or oropharyngeal swab from every participant. Participants in the prospective study had the option to provide additional blood draws and questionnaires over a roughly two-month period. Before DNA extraction, prospective study blood samples were shipped either frozen or at room temperature.

Material: PBMCs or T cells enriched from blood (not recorded which). The sequence was obtained from a woman in her 30s who had recovered from COVID-19. Rearrangement joined TRBV5-1 to TRBJ2-1; TRBD2 aligns with 7 central bases. CDR3 reads: CASSLGSGVANEQFF. The sequenced DNA is TGCGCCAGCAGCTTGGGAAGCGGGGTAGCGAATGAGCAGTTCTTC.